The 28 T cell receptor beta chains listed next were all sequenced from one sample in a study of human T cells and chemical hapten exposure. TCRdb analysed the RACE reads with MiXCR anew, one entry per CDR3 protein. This sample has some 91,000 distinct CDR3 sequences, with around 12% found just once. Time point described: patch test 1, 2 weeks after DPC sensitization. Treatment defined: therapeutic diphenylcyclopropenone sensitization with weekly scalp DPC. The sequences come from whole blood, collected in connection with sensitization to the hapten diphenylcyclopropenone (DPC). The source is a woman in her thirties or forties with alopecia areata. Some clones in this sample may be carry-over from other donors' samples.

At least ten counts were recorded for this clonotype. V and J are TRBV13 and TRBJ2-2, with 10 bases identical to TRBD1. The V and J ends lost 5 bases and 6 bases, in that order; junction bases with no gene match: 6. The CDR3 sequence is 15 residues long. CDR1 and CDR2 (germline): PRHDT, FYEKMQ (reference sequence). The CDR3 protein is CASSLRQGAPGELFF. CDR3 sequence (DNA): TGTGCCAGCAGCCTCCGACAGGGGGCCCCCGGGGAGCTGTTTTTT.

This clonotype was observed at least ten times. V gene TRBV20-1 combines with J gene TRBJ2-7; 7 nucleotides agree with TRBD2. V dropped 2 bases and J dropped 4; count of bases not matched to a gene: 5. The germline V gene encodes CDR1 DFQATT and CDR2 SNEGSKA (reference sequence). CDR3 length equals 13 residues. CDR3 bases: TGCAGTGCTAGATCCCTAGCGGCGTACGAGCAGTACTTC. Protein product: CSARSLAAYEQYF.

This clonotype has a count of ten or more. The V gene is TRBV6-2 or TRBV6-3, the J gene TRBJ1-1, with D unclear. Deletions cut 3 bases from V and 6 bases from J, with 8 bases between. Per the germline V gene, CDR1 is MNHEY and CDR2 is SVGEGT. The CDR3 has 12 amino acids. CDR3: CASSYPPAEAFF. DNA for the CDR3: TGTGCCAGCAGTTATCCCCCCGCTGAAGCTTTCTTT.

With respect to this clonotype: A single base separates this from a much larger clone, so it may be a read error. V is TRBV20-1 and J is TRBJ2-7; 7 nucleotides align to TRBD1. Germline V gene lookup returns CDR1 DFQATT and CDR2 SNEGSKA (reference sequence). Unmatched junction bases numbered 13, after V lost 6 bases and J lost 2 bases. This CDR3 is built from 15 residues. In nucleotides, the CDR3 is TGCAGTGCGAAAATGGCACAGGGGTCCCCCTACGAGCAGTACTTC. It translates to CSAKMAQGSPYEQYF.

This chain's CDR3 is CASSQASGRALEQYF. The CDR3 DNA is TGCGCCAGCAGCCAAGCTAGCGGGAGGGCCCTCGAGCAGTACTTC. V and J are TRBV4-3 and TRBJ2-7, with TRBD2 matching over 12 bases. This CDR3 contains 15 residues. V lost 1 base and J lost 6; bases outside the gene matches: 4. The germline gives CDR1 LGHNA, CDR2 YSLEER.

Only a few counts were recorded for this clonotype. The chain is built from TRBV2 and TRBJ2-7; TRBD2 agrees at 11 bases. From germline, CDR1 is SNHLY and CDR2 FYNNEI. The junction had 6 bases not matched to a gene; V was cut back by 6 bases and J by 2 bases. The CDR3 has 15 amino acids. The CDR3 nucleotides read TGTGCCAGCAGCGACTTGGGACTAGCGGCCTACGAGCAGTACTTC. Translated: CASSDLGLAAYEQYF.

This chain joins TRBV19 and TRBJ2-1; D is undetermined. The V gene's germline CDR1 is LNHDA and CDR2 SQIVND (reference sequence). With 2 bases removed from V and 7 bases from J, the gap between germline ends came to 6 bases. The CDR3 consists of 12 residues. The CDR3 region has the DNA TGTGCCAGTAGTATATTTAAGAATGAGCAGTTCTTC. Amino acid sequence: CASSIFKNEQFF.

The V call is TRBV28, the J call TRBJ2-7; TRBD1 matches 9 bases. The CDR3 contains 15 residues. V gave up 2 bases and J gave up 5 bases; unmatched junction bases: 7. Germline loops: CDR1 MDHEN, CDR2 SYDVKM. CDR3 coding DNA: TGTGCCAGCAGTTTAACCCTGGGACAGGGCAACGAGCAGTACTTC. Encoded protein: CASSLTLGQGNEQYF.

This clonotype turned up a few times. The V and J genes are TRBV29-1 and TRBJ2-1, with D maybe TRBD2 (6 bases). V dropped 4 bases and J dropped 7 bases, with 14 bases sitting between them. Germline V gives CDR1 SQVTM, CDR2 ANQGSEA. The CDR3 loop spans 13 amino acids. Written as DNA, the CDR3 is TGCAGCGTTGCAAGGGACTTCACAAATGAGCAGTTCTTC. This translates into CSVARDFTNEQFF.

The sample holds many counts of this clonotype. V usage is TRBV5-1 and J usage is TRBJ1-4; D not certain. The germline gives CDR1 SGHRS, CDR2 YFSETQ. The CDR3 spans 14 residues. V lost 0 bases and J 3 bases, leaving 6 bases between the germline ends. The chain's CDR3 is CASSLGQPNEKLFF. CDR3 in DNA: TGCGCCAGCAGCTTGGGTCAGCCTAATGAAAAACTGTTTTTT.

This clonotype showed up many times. This chain joins TRBV20-1 and TRBJ1-6; 7 bases are shared with TRBD1. The V gene end was trimmed by 4 bases and the J gene end by 14 bases; junction bases not matched to a gene: 17. The germline V gene has CDR1 DFQATT and CDR2 SNEGSKA (reference sequence). This CDR3 region has 15 residues. CDR3 protein: CSATPGGDPSGSLHF. Written as DNA, the CDR3 is TGCAGTGCTACTCCAGGGGGTGATCCATCGGGGTCCCTCCACTTT.

This clonotype has a count of ten or more. The chain couples TRBV11-2 to TRBJ2-4; D ambiguous. Germline V gives CDR1 SGHAT, CDR2 FQNNGV. Trimming removed 0 bases from V and 1 base from J, with 10 bases in between. CDR3 length: 16 residues. The CDR3 sequence: CASSLDPGRAKNIQYF. DNA of the CDR3: TGTGCCAGCAGCTTAGATCCCGGCAGGGCCAAAAACATTCAGTACTTC. The full variable domain, with the rest looked up from reference TRBV11-2 and TRBJ2-4, is EAGVAQSPRYKIIEKRQSVAFWCNPISGHATLYWYQQILGQGPKLLIQFQNNGVVDDSQLPKDRFSAERLKGVDSTLKIQPAKLEDSAVYLCASSLDPGRAKNIQYFGAGTRLSVL.

This clonotype occurred many times. This CDR3 reads CASSLGQLITYNEQFF. The CDR3 DNA follows: TGCGCCAGCAGCTTGGGGCAGCTAATAACCTACAATGAGCAGTTCTTC. The J gene is TRBJ2-1, the V gene TRBV5-1; D uncertain. CDR3 size: 16 residues. The germline CDR1 and CDR2 sequences are SGHRS and YFSETQ. Between the trimmed V and J ends, which lost 0 bases and 2 bases, there was a span of 12 bases.

The CDR3 nucleotides are TGTGCCAGCAGCCAGTATTGGACTAGCGGGTATGAGCAGTTCTTC. Encoded protein: CASSQYWTSGYEQFF. The genes are TRBV3-1 and TRBJ2-1; 11 bases fit TRBD2. Germline V gene sequence: CDR1 LGHDT, CDR2 YNNKEL (reference sequence). V dropped 3 bases and J dropped 8; count of bases not matched to a gene: 6. This CDR3 comprises 15 residues.

The genes are TRBV6-5 and TRBJ2-2; D may be TRBD1 (7 bases). The CDR3 sequence is 18 residues long. With 0 bases removed from V and 1 base from J, the gap between germline ends came to 15 bases. Germline-derived CDR1 and CDR2 are MNHEY and SVGAGI. DNA of the CDR3: TGTGCCAGCAGTTACTCGATGGCAGGGGGAGGGAACACCGGGGAGCTGTTTTTT. This encodes CASSYSMAGGGNTGELFF.

V is TRBV18 and J is TRBJ2-1; D unresolved. Deletions cut 3 bases from V and 6 bases from J, with 18 bases between. The CDR3 contains 16 residues. From germline, CDR1 is KGHSH and CDR2 LQKENI. The CDR3 nucleotides are TGTGCCAGCTCACCCCTGCGTGCCTCGAACCCCAATGAGCAGTTCTTC. Protein: CASSPLRASNPNEQFF.

There are a few counts of this clonotype. V gene TRBV7-2 combines with J gene TRBJ2-7; D remains ambiguous. CDR1 and CDR2 from the germline V gene are SGHTA and FQGNSA. There are 13 residues in the CDR3. The V end was cut by 5 bases, the J end by 7 bases, with 15 bases between. DNA of the CDR3: TGTGCCAGCAGCCGATTTGCGGTGGTTGAGCAGTACTTC. Translation: CASSRFAVVEQYF. The variable domain in full, with the rest retrieved from reference TRBV7-2 and TRBJ2-7, is GAGVSQSPSNKVTEKGKDVELRCDPISGHTALYWYRQSLGQGLEFLIYFQGNSAPDKSGLPSDRFSAERTGGSVSTLTIQRTQQEDSAVYLCASSRFAVVEQYFGPGTRLTVT.

The CDR3 region has the DNA TGTGCCAGCAGCTGGGAGGGGTCCTACAATGAGCAGTTCTTC. Encoded protein: CASSWEGSYNEQFF. The chain recombines TRBV11-2 with TRBJ2-1; 7 positions agree with TRBD2. Per the germline V gene, CDR1 is SGHAT and CDR2 is FQNNGV. CDR3 length equals 14 residues. Trimming took 4 bases from V and 1 from J; bases not matched to a gene: 1.

The chain is built from TRBV20-1 and TRBJ2-7; D may be TRBD2 (6 bases). Trimming shortened V by 0 bases and J by 4 bases, and 25 bases separated the two germline ends. In germline, CDR1 is DFQATT, CDR2 SNEGSKA (reference sequence). The CDR3 totals 18 residues. DNA of the CDR3: TGCAGTGCTAGAGATTCAAGCGGTCCCAGCGCCGGGAGTTACGAGCAGTACTTC. Its translation: CSARDSSGPSAGSYEQYF.

This clonotype has a count of ten or more. The rearrangement uses TRBV6-4 and TRBJ2-2; D might be TRBD2 (5 bases). The CDR3 runs 14 residues. The germline gives CDR1 MRHNA, CDR2 SNTAGT. Trimming took 6 bases from V and 4 from J, leaving 12 bases between them. The CDR3: CASSLDTSTGELFF. CDR3 bases: TGTGCCAGCAGCCTAGACACTAGCACCGGGGAGCTGTTTTTT.

The J gene is TRBJ1-5, the V gene TRBV6-1; TRBD1 is a possible D gene (5 bases). In germline, CDR1 is MNHNS, CDR2 SASEGT. The V and J ends lost 1 base and 5 bases respectively, with 6 bases between them. The CDR3 has 13 residues. CDR3 bases: TGTGCCAGCAGTGAAGTGGGGGATCAGCCCCAGCATTTT. It translates to CASSEVGDQPQHF.

The chain recombines TRBV29-1 with TRBJ2-1, with 9 bases aligning to TRBD1. Germline CDR1 is SQVTM and CDR2 is ANQGSEA. J gave up 6 bases and V 6 bases, and 6 bases lay outside the gene matches. The CDR3 sequence is 13 residues long. CDR3 nucleotides: TGCAGCGTACAACAGGGGGCTTTCAATGAGCAGTTCTTC. This translates into CSVQQGAFNEQFF.

The rearrangement links TRBV5-1 to TRBJ1-5; 9 bases agree with TRBD1. The CDR3 covers 15 residues. Germline V gene sequence: CDR1 SGHRS, CDR2 YFSETQ. V lost 4 bases and J lost 3; bases outside the gene matches: 5. CDR3 amino acids: CASSAGTGNNQPQHF. The CDR3 DNA follows: TGCGCCAGCAGCGCGGGGACAGGGAACAATCAGCCCCAGCATTTT.

This clonotype turned up a few times. The rearrangement uses TRBV19 and TRBJ1-4; a weak D match, TRBD1 (5 bases). The germline gives CDR1 LNHDA, CDR2 SQIVND (reference sequence). The CDR3 has 16 amino acids. V was pared by 11 bases and J by 4 bases, with 23 bases between. DNA of the CDR3: TGTGCCGTTGGTGGGCAGGGCTCATTGATTAATGAAAAACTGTTTTTT. This encodes CAVGGQGSLINEKLFF.

In this sample, this clonotype turned up many times. The chain links TRBV29-1 to TRBJ2-2, with D maybe TRBD2 (6 bases). Per the germline V gene, CDR1 is SQVTM and CDR2 is ANQGSEA. This CDR3 has 14 residues. Trimming pared 5 bases from V and 3 bases from J, leaving 13 bases between. The CDR3 loop is CSVSAGTHTGELFF. The DNA for the CDR3 is TGCAGCGTTAGCGCGGGGACTCACACCGGGGAGCTGTTTTTT.

This rearrangement joins TRBV7-9 to TRBJ2-1; TRBD2 matches at 9 bases. Per the germline V gene, CDR1 is SEHNR and CDR2 is FQNEAQ (reference sequence). The CDR3 runs 15 residues. V gave up 2 bases and J gave up 7 bases; unmatched junction bases: 6. The CDR3 bases are TGTGCCAGCAGCTTACCGGGACTAGCTGTAAATGAGCAGTTCTTC. This codes for CASSLPGLAVNEQFF.

In this sample, this clonotype turned up a few times. The chain carries TRBV19 and TRBJ2-4, with D hard to call. CDR1 and CDR2 (germline): LNHDA, SQIVND (reference sequence). This CDR3 comprises 13 residues. V lost 8 bases and J lost 1, with 9 bases in between. The CDR3 DNA reads TGTGCCAGTGCGAGGATGGCCAAAAACATTCAGTACTTC. Protein sequence: CASARMAKNIQYF. The complete variable domain, with remaining parts taken from reference TRBV19 and TRBJ2-4, reads DGGITQSPKYLFRKEGQNVTLSCEQNLNHDAMYWYRQDPGQGLRLIYYSQIVNDFQKGDIAEGYSVSREKKESFPLTVTSAQKNPTAFYLCASARMAKNIQYFGAGTRLSVL.

This clonotype has more than one count but fewer than ten. V is TRBV4-3 and J is TRBJ2-7; 10 bases are a match to TRBD1. Germline CDR1 LGHNA, CDR2 YSLEER. Losses at the gene ends were 2 bases for V and 4 bases for J; bases not matched to a gene: 5. The CDR3 is 15 residues long. The CDR3 coding sequence is TGCGCCAGCAGCCAAAAAGGACAGGGGGAATACGAGCAGTACTTC. It yields the protein CASSQKGQGEYEQYF.